This is a list of T cell receptor beta chains from one sample in a study of metastatic and nonmetastatic thyroid tumors. TCRdb used MiXCR to call clones anew from the PCR reads. The table lists fewer than 10,000 clones, 44% of them singletons. What was sequenced was tumor tissue. The receptor set was obtained from a male donor with papillary thyroid cancer or a benign thyroid nodule (not recorded which). Some clones in this sample may be carry-over from other donors' samples. Each CDR3 is given with its conserved first and last residue. D genes are given only for firm matches. Not every row has a clone size; where given, it reads once, few, many or a size class.

>TRBV28|TRBJ1-2|medium-sized|.
CASREGSSGGYTF
TGTGCCAGCAGGGAAGGGAGTTCTGGGGGCTACACCTTC
>TRBV20-1|TRBJ2-1|.|TRBD2
CSASSGRPYNEQFF
TGCAGTGCTTCTAGCGGGAGGCCCTACAATGAGCAGTTCTTC
>TRBV11-2|TRBJ2-3|.|TRBD2
CASSKNGRSRTADTQYF
TGTGCCAGCAGCAAGAACGGGAGGTCCCGTACCGCAGATACGCAGTATTTT
>TRBV27|TRBJ1-6|few|.
CASSFDRSCYNSPLHF
TGTGCCAGCAGTTTCGACCGAAGCTGCTATAATTCACCCCTCCACTTT
>TRBV11-2|TRBJ2-7|.|.
CASSLDLWRGIGDEQYF
.
>TRBV30|TRBJ1-2|many|.
CAWTLDRRYGYTF
TGTGCCTGGACCCTGGATAGACGGTATGGCTACACCTTC
>TRBV20-1|TRBJ2-2|few|.
CSATPGTKIGELFF
TGCAGTGCGACGCCCGGGACAAAAATCGGGGAGCTGTTTTTT
>TRBV9|TRBJ2-7|.|TRBD1
CASSATGANEQYF
TGTGCCAGCAGCGCCACAGGGGCGAACGAGCAGTACTTC
>TRBV11-2|TRBJ1-1|.|TRBD1
CASSLDLGQGADEAFF
TGTGCCAGCAGCTTAGACCTCGGACAGGGGGCAGATGAAGCTTTCTTT
>TRBV11-2|TRBJ1-1|medium-sized|.
CASSLVPGRVNTEAFF
TGTGCCAGCAGCTTAGTCCCGGGACGGGTGAACACTGAAGCTTTCTTT
>TRBV3-1|TRBJ2-5|many|TRBD1
CASSPHPGQGQETQYF
TGTGCCAGCAGCCCTCATCCGGGACAGGGGCAAGAGACCCAGTACTTC
>TRBV4-3|TRBJ2-2|.|.
CSSSQDRATGELLF
TGCTCCAGCAGCCAAGATCGTGCTACCGGGGAGCTGCTTTTT
>TRBV6-2/TRBV6-3|TRBJ2-7|medium-sized|TRBD1
CASSSPTGGYEQYF
TGTGCCAGCAGTTCTCCGACAGGGGGCTACGAGCAGTACTTC
>TRBV6-1|TRBJ2-7|few|TRBD2
CASSVAGETHEQYF
TGTGCCAGCAGCGTAGCGGGAGAAACCCACGAGCAGTACTTC
>TRBV20-1|TRBJ2-7|.|.
CSAPTDWGTFYEQYF
TGCAGTGCTCCTACGGACTGGGGCACTTTCTACGAGCAGTACTTC
>TRBV18|TRBJ1-3|.|TRBD1
CASSPGVSGQGGTGNTIYF
TGTGCCAGCTCACCCGGCGTGTCGGGACAGGGGGGAACTGGAAACACCATATATTTT
>TRBV28|TRBJ1-1|.|.
CASSSGGMNTESFF
TGTGCCAGCAGCTCCGGTGGCATGAACACTGAATCTTTCTTT
>TRBV6-2/TRBV6-3|TRBJ1-2|.|TRBD1
CASSLHIPGTGDYGYTF
TGTGCCAGCAGCTTACATATTCCCGGGACAGGGGACTATGGCTACACCTTC
>TRBV5-1|TRBJ1-2|.|.
CASGFPEGGHDYGYTF
TGCGCCAGCGGCTTCCCCGAAGGGGGGCACGACTATGGCTACACCTTC
>TRBV20-1|TRBJ1-1|medium-sized|.
CSVPSWGTEAFF
TGCAGTGTTCCATCCTGGGGGACTGAAGCTTTCTTT
>TRBV6-1|TRBJ1-5|few|.
CASSETGNQPQHF
TGTGCCAGCAGTGAAACCGGCAATCAGCCCCAGCATTTT
>TRBV9|TRBJ2-1|.|TRBD1
CASSADRGFSYNEQFF
TGTGCCAGCAGCGCCGACAGGGGCTTCTCCTACAATGAGCAGTTCTTC
>TRBV20-1|TRBJ2-7|.|.
CSAQSGAGPTYEQYF
TGCAGTGCCCAGTCAGGGGCGGGGCCCACCTACGAGCAGTACTTC
>TRBV4-2|TRBJ1-6|.|.
CASSQFSYNSPLHF
TGTGCCAGCAGCCAGTTCTCCTATAATTCACCCCTCCACTTT
>TRBV3-1|TRBJ1-5|.|TRBD1
CASSQGEDRVNQPQHF
TGTGCCAGCAGCCAAGGGGAGGACAGGGTCAATCAGCCCCAGCATTTT
>TRBV20-1|TRBJ2-2|.|.
CSARGGGADTGELFF
TGCAGTGCCCGAGGGGGGGGCGCGGACACCGGGGAGCTGTTTTTT
>TRBV30|TRBJ1-2|.|.
CAWNTRAQGGYTF
TGTGCCTGGAACACCCGGGCCCAAGGAGGCTACACCTTC
>TRBV20-1|TRBJ1-1|.|TRBD1
CSARVVQGGEAFF
TGCAGTGCTAGAGTTGTGCAGGGGGGTGAAGCTTTCTTT
>TRBV27|TRBJ2-3|few|TRBD2
CASTEILAGELDTQYF
TGTGCCAGCACCGAAATACTAGCGGGAGAGTTAGATACGCAGTATTTT
>TRBV6-1|TRBJ1-3|few|TRBD1
CASSETGTAYTIYF
TGTGCCAGCAGTGAAACTGGGACAGCTTACACCATATATTTT
>TRBV18|TRBJ2-2|few|.
CASSPTGELFF
TGTGCCAGCTCACCGACCGGGGAGCTGTTTTTT
>TRBV20-1|TRBJ2-3|once|.
CSARDSPIWDTDTQYF
TGCAGTGCTAGAGATTCGCCAATCTGGGACACAGATACGCAGTATTTT
>TRBV4-1|TRBJ2-7|once|.
CASSPNEPNYEQYF
TGCGCCAGCAGCCCGAATGAGCCCAACTACGAGCAGTACTTC
>TRBV28|TRBJ2-7|few|.
CASSSYRVPPYEQYF
TGTGCCAGCAGTTCCTACAGGGTACCCCCCTACGAGCAGTACTTC
>TRBV12-3/TRBV12-4|TRBJ2-3|.|.
CASSLSTDTQYF
TGTGCCAGCAGTTTATCAACGGATACGCAGTATTTT
>TRBV6-1|TRBJ2-1|few|TRBD2
CASSEWASGHNEQFF
TGTGCCAGCAGTGAATGGGCTAGCGGACACAATGAGCAGTTCTTC
>TRBV6-2/TRBV6-3|TRBJ1-1|medium-sized|.
CASSLGMEAFF
TGTGCCAGCAGTTTAGGGATGGAAGCTTTCTTT
>TRBV7-9|TRBJ1-2|.|.
CASSPSSGGPDGYTF
TGTGCCAGCAGCCCCTCAAGCGGGGGCCCTGATGGCTACACCTTC
>TRBV11-2|TRBJ2-7|.|TRBD1
CASSLGPGQSSYEQYF
TGTGCCAGCAGCTTAGGTCCGGGACAGAGCTCCTACGAGCAGTACTTC
>TRBV18|TRBJ2-5|few|.
CAISPAHQETQYF
TGTGCCATCTCACCCGCACATCAAGAGACCCAGTACTTC
>TRBV7-2|TRBJ2-7|.|.
CASSPAPLQQYF
TGTGCCAGCAGCCCAGCCCCCCTCCAGCAGTACTTC
>TRBV4-1|TRBJ1-5|.|TRBD1
CASSQVTGTNQPQHF
TGCGCCAGCAGCCAAGTGACAGGGACCAATCAGCCCCAGCATTTT
>TRBV7-2|TRBJ1-1|medium-sized|.
CASVDTEAFF
TGTGCCAGCGTAGACACTGAAGCTTTCTTT
>TRBV6-1|TRBJ2-7|.|TRBD2
CASSFAGGDEQYF
TGTGCCAGCAGCTTTGCGGGAGGAGACGAGCAGTACTTC
>TRBV3-1|TRBJ2-2|.|.
CASSQTRKQTNTGELFF
TGTGCCAGCAGCCAAACCAGGAAGCAGACGAACACCGGGGAGCTGTTTTTT
>TRBV18|TRBJ2-3|once|TRBD2
CASSPRVAGGTDTQYF
TGTGCCAGCTCCCCGAGAGTAGCGGGAGGCACAGATACGCAGTATTTT
>TRBV5-1|TRBJ2-1|medium-sized|.
CASSLQDYNEQFF
TGCGCCAGCAGCTTGCAGGATTACAATGAGCAGTTCTTC
>TRBV5-1|TRBJ1-1|.|.
CASSLQGERTEAFF
TGCGCCAGCAGTCTACAGGGAGAGAGGACTGAAGCTTTCTTT
>TRBV11-2|TRBJ2-1|.|TRBD2
CASSLGLASGSEQFF
TGTGCCAGCAGCTTAGGTTTGGCTAGCGGGAGTGAGCAGTTCTTC
>TRBV20-1|TRBJ2-7|.|TRBD2
CSALIIAGAYEQYF
TGCAGTGCTTTGATTATAGCGGGAGCCTACGAGCAGTACTTC
>TRBV12-5|TRBJ1-5|medium-sized|.
CASGLVRGGIRNQPQHF
TGTGCTAGTGGTTTGGTAAGAGGGGGAATCCGCAATCAGCCCCAGCATTTT
>TRBV20-1|TRBJ2-5|.|TRBD2
CSALSGLASLGAQYF
TGCAGTGCTCTGTCGGGACTAGCGTCCCTGGGGGCCCAGTACTTC
>TRBV6-1|TRBJ1-6|medium-sized|.
CASSLGDNSPLHF
TGTGCCAGCAGTCTAGGGGATAATTCACCCCTCCACTTT
>TRBV20-1|TRBJ2-7|.|TRBD2
CSAPWSSGSYEQYF
TGCAGTGCCCCCTGGTCTAGCGGGAGCTACGAGCAGTACTTC
>TRBV30|TRBJ2-7|once|.
CAWQNRMGAYEQYF
TGTGCCTGGCAGAATCGCATGGGGGCCTACGAGCAGTACTTC
>TRBV18|TRBJ1-4|.|TRBD1
CASSPGTGVEKLFF
TGTGCCAGCTCACCCGGGACAGGGGTAGAAAAACTGTTTTTT
>TRBV15|TRBJ1-1|.|.
CDTSASDSMNTEALF
TGTGACACCAGCGCCAGCGACAGCATGAACACTGAAGCTTTATTT
>TRBV12-3/TRBV12-4|TRBJ2-1|few|TRBD1
CASSRQGSNEQFF
TGTGCCAGCAGTAGACAGGGCTCTAATGAGCAGTTCTTC
>TRBV20-1|TRBJ1-2|medium-sized|.
CSALHQVGGPNYGYTF
TGCAGTGCCCTTCACCAAGTGGGGGGGCCTAACTATGGCTACACCTTC